This T cell receptor beta chain was recovered during a study of T cell repertoires and HLA-DP antigens. Study in general: Transduced HeLa cells presented HLA-DP to CD4+ T cells. Whole-study findings and limits: The CD4+ repertoire was not split into naive and memory.

About this clone itself: Its antigen is unknown.

Trimming cost V 6 bases and J 6 bases, with 11 bases left between them. In germline, CDR1 is MNHEY, CDR2 SVGAGI. This CDR3 contains 12 residues. Amplification used primers for 54 TRBV and 13 TRBJ segments. Generated by immunoSEQ multiplex PCR, the TCRdb table keeps only in-frame clones and is missing some. This table holds 85,000 to 90,000 clones, approximately 86% found once. The clonotype comes from a man aged 45-65 years in good health and CMV-seronegative. Sequences were obtained from CD4+ T cells from PBMCs. This chain connects TRBV6-5 to TRBJ1-1; D perhaps matches TRBD1 (6 bases). The CDR3 coding sequence is TGTGCCAGCAGAGGACAGCGCGCTGAAGCTTTCTTT. It specifies CASRGQRAEAFF.